The source of this TCR beta chain is a study of T cell responses to AZD1222 COVID-19 vaccine (TCRdb year 2021). Broadly, across the study: TCR sequencing covered about 230 trial participants: roughly 200 given two doses of AZD1222 and about 26 given two doses of MenACWY control vaccine. Trial participants were enrolled into age subgroups of 18-55, 56-69 and 70-plus years, which contained approximately 150, 30 and 60 TCR-sequenced participants, respectively. What the research found in general, with its limitations: The vaccine-associated CD4 TCRs covered the entire spike protein, and the dominant responses fell in regions 160-218 and 743-854. Participants were mostly white British and included more females than males, and it was suggested by the authors that clonal diversity may have been underestimated. A significant rise in spike-specific TCR breadth and depth was observed after two AZD1222 doses relative to day 0 and relative to MenACWY recipients. Reportedly, almost half of the unique spike-specific TCRs recognized epitopes lying outside the regions that are mutated in the B.1.351 and B.1.1.7 variants. Because no day 14 peak-response samples were available, the repertoires could be characterized only after the peak T cell response. In the small 56-69-year group, the increase in depth fell short of significance, most likely because of low power. Only five or six AZD1222 recipients were SARS-CoV-2 seropositive at baseline, limiting conclusions about previously exposed vaccinees.

A distance of 11 bases separates the germline ends of V and J, which lose 1 base and 0 bases respectively. The CDR3 spans 16 residues, from the cysteine through the phenylalanine. Only the CDR3 DNA stays, 48 bases, in frame from base 1. CDR1 and CDR2 are read off the germline V gene as SGHRS and YFSETQ. The CDR3 regions of human TCRbeta chains were analyzed by immunosequencing. As for how the authors treated the data: Repertoire TCRs were matched against a reference library of SARS-CoV-2-specific TCRs generated with the MIRA antigen-specificity platform. Breadth meant the fraction of unique TCRs that were SARS-CoV-2-associated, whereas depth meant the fraction of total T cells that were SARS-CoV-2-associated. Using the MIRA data, every spike-specific TCR was mapped to the spike region that the TCR reacted to and assigned to either a CD4 or a CD8 class. Log10-transformed breadth and depth values were compared by one-way ANOVA with Sidak's multiple comparisons tests. TCRdb took this table from immuneACCESS and kept in-frame rearrangements with V and J called. Such tables lack part of the clones; where checked against another copy, unresolved V genes explain under half of the gap, and the rest is unexplained. V and J calls and clone size are given by that table; D and trimming were obtained from the DNA. For this sample there are roughly 93,000 clones; roughly 87% appear just once. The top ten constitute about 5.4% of the sample.

Comments on this clone: Its antigen is not yet known. One base away there is no much larger clone; base qualities are not given.

Interpreted using the paper, the time point label stands for: about 28 days (+/-7) after the second vaccine dose. AZD1222 recipients whose second dose came at about 4 weeks and those whose second dose came at about 12 weeks were combined into one group, since spike-specific TCR depth and breadth did not differ between the two schedules. Samples from vaccinated people were obtained from the UK trials COV001 and COV002, which included a single-blind randomized controlled phase 2/3 trial of AZD1222 (ChAdOx1 nCoV-19) in healthy adults. Trial participant PBMC samples were collected at day 0 and day 28 after the second dose for TCRbeta chain sequencing.

The input for sequencing was peripheral blood, taken 28 days after the second AZD1222 dose. The rearrangement combines TRBV5-1 with TRBJ2-1; the D gene is possibly TRBD2, with 5 bases matching. The clonotype was recovered from an adult who received the AZD1222 COVID-19 vaccine. The CDR3 protein sequence reads: CASSLSPGSSYNEQFF. The DNA sequence is TGCGCCAGCAGCTTGTCGCCTGGGAGCTCCTACAATGAGCAGTTCTTC.